This T cell receptor beta chain originates from a study of blood T cell repertoires in COVID-19. Overall study: Donors in the United States, Italy and Spain gave samples during acute or convalescent COVID-19. T cells, B-cell-depleted T cells, or PBMCs supplied cDNA or gDNA.

V was clipped by 1 base and J by 0 bases; unmatched bases: 6. The germline V gene encodes CDR1 MGHRA and CDR2 YSYEKL. CDR3 length: 17 amino acids. Original analysis: Estimates of nucleated cell counts were drawn from the amplification of reference gene primers. Only in-frame clones appear in the TCRdb table, and some are missing; sequencing was by immunoSEQ multiplex PCR. V, J and clone size are taken as reported in that table, and D and trimming were inferred from the DNA itself. Here the sample spans 62,000 or so clones, 88% being singletons. The chain links TRBV4-1 to TRBJ2-1; TRBD2 aligns across 7 bases. Sequencing was carried out using peripheral blood. This receptor was identified in a human donor in a cohort sampled during active COVID-19. The CDR3, as DNA: TGCGCCAGCAGCCAAGGAAGCGGGACGAGCTCCTACAATGAGCAGTTCTTC. Translated: CASSQGSGTSSYNEQFF.